This T cell receptor beta chain comes out of a study of Graves' ophthalmopathy and Graves' hyperthyroidism. The TCR beta CDR3 regions underwent amplification from RNA transcripts. An opening RT-PCR round employed HTBI primers and preceded a second-round multiplex PCR. TCRdb passed the multiplex PCR reads through MiXCR, listing each CDR3 protein once. The profile shows a few hundred thousand distinct CDR3 sequences, 15% of them singletons. This CDR3 is 13 amino acids long. Germline V lookup: CDR1 SGHVS, CDR2 FQNEAQ. Trimming removed 5 bases from V and 2 bases from J, with 10 bases in between. This clonotype came up many times.

The chain carries TRBV7-8 and TRBJ2-7; a possible D gene is TRBD1 (5 bases). The sequence came from a woman between 18 and 29 years old with stable Graves' hyperthyroidism. Sequencing input: peripheral blood. CDR3 loop: CASSTDITYEQYF. CDR3 nucleotides: TGTGCCAGCAGCACGGACATTACCTACGAGCAGTACTTC. The whole variable domain, remainder taken from reference TRBV7-8 and TRBJ2-7, is GAGVSQSPRYKVAKRGQDVALRCDPISGHVSLFWYQQALGQGPEFLTYFQNEAQLDKSGLPSDRFFAERPEGSVSTLKIQRTQQEDSAVYLCASSTDITYEQYFGPGTRLTVT.